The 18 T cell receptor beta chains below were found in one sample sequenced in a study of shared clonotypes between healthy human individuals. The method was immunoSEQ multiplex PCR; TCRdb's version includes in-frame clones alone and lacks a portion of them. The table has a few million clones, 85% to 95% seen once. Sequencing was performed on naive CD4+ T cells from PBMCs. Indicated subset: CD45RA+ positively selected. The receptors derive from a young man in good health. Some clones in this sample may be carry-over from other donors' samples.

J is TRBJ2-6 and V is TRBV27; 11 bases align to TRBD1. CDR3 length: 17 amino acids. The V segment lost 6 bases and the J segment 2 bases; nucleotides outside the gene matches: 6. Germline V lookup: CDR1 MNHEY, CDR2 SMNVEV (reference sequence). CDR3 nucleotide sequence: TGTGCCAGCAGCTTAGGGACAGGGGGAGCTGGGGCCAACGTCCTGACTTTC. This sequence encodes CASSLGTGGAGANVLTF.

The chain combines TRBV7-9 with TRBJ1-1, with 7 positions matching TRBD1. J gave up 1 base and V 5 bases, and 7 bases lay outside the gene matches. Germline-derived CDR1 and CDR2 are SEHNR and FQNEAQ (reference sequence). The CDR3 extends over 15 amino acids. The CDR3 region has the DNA TGTGCCAGCAGCGAGTACCGGGACAGGAACACTGAAGCTTTCTTT. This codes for CASSEYRDRNTEAFF.

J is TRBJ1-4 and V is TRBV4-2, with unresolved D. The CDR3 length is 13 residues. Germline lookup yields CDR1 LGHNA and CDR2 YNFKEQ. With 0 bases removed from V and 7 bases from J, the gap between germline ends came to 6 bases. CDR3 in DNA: TGTGCCAGCAGCCAAGAGGGCCTTGAAAAACTGTTTTTT. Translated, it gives CASSQEGLEKLFF.

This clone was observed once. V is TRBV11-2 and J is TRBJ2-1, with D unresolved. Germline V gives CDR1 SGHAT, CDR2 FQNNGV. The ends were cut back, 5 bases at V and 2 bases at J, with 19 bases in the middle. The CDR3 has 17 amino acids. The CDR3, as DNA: TGTGCCAGCAGCCAAAGACAACGGACCATGACCTACAATGAGCAGTTCTTC. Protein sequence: CASSQRQRTMTYNEQFF.

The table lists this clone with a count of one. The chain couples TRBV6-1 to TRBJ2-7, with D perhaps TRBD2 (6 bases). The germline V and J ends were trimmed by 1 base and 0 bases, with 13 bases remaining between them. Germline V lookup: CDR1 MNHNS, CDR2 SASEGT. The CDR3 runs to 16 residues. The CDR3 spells CASSEGPQRASYEQYF. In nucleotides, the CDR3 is TGTGCCAGCAGTGAAGGGCCTCAGCGGGCCTCCTACGAGCAGTACTTC.

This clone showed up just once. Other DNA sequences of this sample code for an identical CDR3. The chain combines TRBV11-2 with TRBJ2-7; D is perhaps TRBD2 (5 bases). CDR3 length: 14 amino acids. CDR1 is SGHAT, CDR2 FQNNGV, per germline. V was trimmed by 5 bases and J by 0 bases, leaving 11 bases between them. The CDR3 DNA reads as TGTGCCAGCAGCCCCCGGAGGACCTCCTACGAGCAGTACTTC. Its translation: CASSPRRTSYEQYF.

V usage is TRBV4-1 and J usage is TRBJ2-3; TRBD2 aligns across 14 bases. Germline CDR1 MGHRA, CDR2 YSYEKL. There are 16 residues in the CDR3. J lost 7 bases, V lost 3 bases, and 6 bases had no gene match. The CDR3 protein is CASSQATSGRANTQYF. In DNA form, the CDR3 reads TGCGCCAGCAGCCAGGCGACTAGCGGGAGGGCGAATACGCAGTATTTT.

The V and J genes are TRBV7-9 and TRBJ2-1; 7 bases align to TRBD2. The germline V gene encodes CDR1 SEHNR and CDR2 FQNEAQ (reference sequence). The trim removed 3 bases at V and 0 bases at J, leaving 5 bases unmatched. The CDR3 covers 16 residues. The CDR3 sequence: CASSFGAGDSYNEQFF. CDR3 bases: TGTGCCAGCAGCTTCGGGGCGGGAGACTCCTACAATGAGCAGTTCTTC.

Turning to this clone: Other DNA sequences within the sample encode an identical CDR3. The CDR3 nucleotides are TGTGCCAGCAGCTTAGGACTCTACAATGAGCAGTTCTTC. It yields the protein CASSLGLYNEQFF. This chain links TRBV11-3 with TRBJ2-1; D uncertain. The V end was cut by 1 base, the J end by 3 bases, with 4 bases between. The germline CDR1 and CDR2 sequences are SGHNT and YENEEA. This CDR3 region has 13 residues.

The CDR3 is CAISDGLVMGNEQFF. CDR3 DNA sequence: TGTGCCATCAGTGATGGACTAGTCATGGGCAATGAGCAGTTCTTC. V and J are TRBV10-3 and TRBJ2-1, with 7 nucleotides matching TRBD2. Germline values: CDR1 ENHRY, CDR2 SYGVKD. V dropped 3 bases and J dropped 6; count of bases not matched to a gene: 8. The CDR3 is made up of 15 amino acids.

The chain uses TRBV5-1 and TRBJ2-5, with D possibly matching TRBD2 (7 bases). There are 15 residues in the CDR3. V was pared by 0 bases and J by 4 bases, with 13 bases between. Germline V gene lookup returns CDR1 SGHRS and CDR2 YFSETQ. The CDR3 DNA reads TGCGCCAGCAGCTTGGTTGTGGGAGGGGGAGAGACCCAGTACTTC. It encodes CASSLVVGGGETQYF.

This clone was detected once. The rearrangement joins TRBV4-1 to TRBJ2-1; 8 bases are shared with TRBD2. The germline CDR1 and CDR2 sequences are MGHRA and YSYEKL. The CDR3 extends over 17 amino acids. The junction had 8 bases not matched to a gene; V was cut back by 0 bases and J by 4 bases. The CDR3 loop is CASSQDSPSGRYNEQFF. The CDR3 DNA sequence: TGCGCCAGCAGCCAAGATTCCCCGAGCGGGAGATACAATGAGCAGTTCTTC.

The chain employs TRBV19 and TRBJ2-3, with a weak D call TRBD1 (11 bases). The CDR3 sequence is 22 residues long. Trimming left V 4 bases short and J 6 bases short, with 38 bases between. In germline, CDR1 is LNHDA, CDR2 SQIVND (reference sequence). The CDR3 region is CASSTSGTGGSRSGREGDTQYF. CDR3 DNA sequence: TGTGCCAGTAGTACATCCGGGACAGGGGGTTCCCGGAGCGGGAGGGAGGGTGATACGCAGTATTTT. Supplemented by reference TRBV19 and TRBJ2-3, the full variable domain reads DGGITQSPKYLFRKEGQNVTLSCEQNLNHDAMYWYRQDPGQGLRLIYYSQIVNDFQKGDIAEGYSVSREKKESFPLTVTSAQKNPTAFYLCASSTSGTGGSRSGREGDTQYFGPGTRLTVL.

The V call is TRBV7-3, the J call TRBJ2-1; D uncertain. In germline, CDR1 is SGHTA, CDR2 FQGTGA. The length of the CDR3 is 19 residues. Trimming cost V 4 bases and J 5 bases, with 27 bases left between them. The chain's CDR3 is CASSYASDSRYSSNNEQFF. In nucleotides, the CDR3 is TGTGCCAGCAGCTATGCCTCCGACTCTCGTTATAGTTCGAACAATGAGCAGTTCTTC.

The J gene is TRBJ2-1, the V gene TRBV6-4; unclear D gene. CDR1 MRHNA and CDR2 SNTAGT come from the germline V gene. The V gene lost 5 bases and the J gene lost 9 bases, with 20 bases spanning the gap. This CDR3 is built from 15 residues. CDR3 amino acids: CASSPNPSTRGEQFF. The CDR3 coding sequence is TGTGCCAGCAGTCCCAACCCATCGACCAGAGGTGAGCAGTTCTTC.

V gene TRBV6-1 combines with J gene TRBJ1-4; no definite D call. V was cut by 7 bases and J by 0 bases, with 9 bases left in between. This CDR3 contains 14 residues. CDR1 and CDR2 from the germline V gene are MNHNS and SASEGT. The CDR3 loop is CASIGRSTNEKLFF. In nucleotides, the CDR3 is TGTGCCAGCATTGGGAGGTCAACTAATGAAAAACTGTTTTTT.

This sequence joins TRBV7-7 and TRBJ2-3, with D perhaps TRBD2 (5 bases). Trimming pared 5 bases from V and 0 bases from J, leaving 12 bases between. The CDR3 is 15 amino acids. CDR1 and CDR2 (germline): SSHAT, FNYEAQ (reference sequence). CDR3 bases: TGTGCCAGCAGCCCTAGCATCCTTAGCACAGATACGCAGTATTTT. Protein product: CASSPSILSTDTQYF.

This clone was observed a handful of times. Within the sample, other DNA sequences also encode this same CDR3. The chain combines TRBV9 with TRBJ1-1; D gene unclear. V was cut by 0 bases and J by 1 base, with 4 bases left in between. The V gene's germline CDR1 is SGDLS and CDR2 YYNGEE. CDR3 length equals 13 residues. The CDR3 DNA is TGTGCCAGCAGCGTAGGATCGAACACTGAAGCTTTCTTT. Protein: CASSVGSNTEAFF.